This T cell receptor beta chain came from a study of beta chain features in type 1 diabetes listed by TCRdb under 2018. With regard to the full study: Patients and healthy donors did not differ in mean age, gender distribution, total cell number or subset yield. A total of some 100,000,000 sorted cells were examined across all samples, and the number of cells per subset was strongly correlated with RNA yield. In the study, TCRB repertoires of sorted circulating CD4+ T cell subsets from recently diagnosed type 1 diabetes patients were compared with those of matched healthy donors. Regulatory and stem cell-like memory subsets were isolated from only 8 patients and about eight healthy donors, whereas naive and central memory subsets came from all 30 or so donors.

Each donor gave one peripheral blood draw, roughly 120 mL on average, collected into heparinised tubes. A BD FACSAria II was used to sort naive, central memory, regulatory and stem cell-like memory CD4+ T cells with a panel that included CD45RO, CCR7, CD25, CD127, CD95 and CD27. A purity above 98% was achieved for all sorted populations. Right away, PBMCs were isolated by Lymphoprep density gradient centrifugation and were stained directly, with no culture step. So that batch effects would be minimized, each experiment stained and sorted samples in pairs, pairing one healthy donor with one patient. This clone was detected only a few times. Its antigen is unknown. No base-level quality is on record; no much larger clone is a single base apart. The entire amount of isolated RNA was reverse transcribed using the High Capacity cDNA Reverse Transcription Kit, so the sequenced TCRB transcripts were expressed ones. Deep immunoSEQ sequencing was applied to naive, central memory and regulatory T cell samples, giving an average of about 3.6 million total reads per sample. Sorted cells were lysed in RLT buffer, and RNA was extracted using DNase-treated RNeasy Micro or Mini kits according to cell number. To prevent cross-contamination, each cell subset was processed individually, whereas patient and healthy donor samples were processed jointly. TCRB sequences were amplified from cDNA with the immunoSEQ multiplex PCR, producing 87-bp fragments spanning the CDR3 region. Amplicons were sequenced on the Illumina HiSeq platform. On the study's bioinformatics: PCR bias was corrected computationally using synthetic template baselines, and reads within Hamming distance 2 were collapsed, with unmergeable singletons discarded. Reads were aligned against IMGT so that V, D and J genes, CDR3 length and insertions or deletions at six rearrangement sites could be assigned. Within each subset, clonotype counts were normalized to the number of sorted cells before true diversity and Gini coefficients were calculated with the tcR R package. Repertoire sharing was quantified using the overlap coefficient calculated on TCRB nucleotide sequences. As a proxy for the pre-selection repertoire, out-of-frame TCRB sequences from naive cells were analyzed. TCRdb mirrors the immuneACCESS table, restricted to in-frame sequences. Some clones are absent from its copies; in checked studies, under half trace to an unresolved V gene, and the reason for the others is unknown. D and trimming come from the DNA, and the V and J calls and clone size come from that table. Within this sample are 150,000 to 200,000 clones, with around 63% of them counted one time only. The ten largest clones add up to roughly 0.089% of the sample.

Points the paper makes about the study in general: PCR might favor shorter templates, but patient and control samples were amplified and corrected together, so any skew would affect both groups equally. Naive, central memory and regulatory TCRB repertoires appeared to be more alike among patients than among healthy donors. Patients with type 1 diabetes made fewer insertions and deleted more nucleotides at VDJ recombination sites, implying thymic rearrangement abnormalities. In all four CD4+ subsets, TCRB CDR3 length was moderately but significantly shorter in type 1 diabetes patients. HLA sub-analyses involved small numbers of individuals, so any influence of HLA type on TCRB rearrangement remained unresolved. Sequencing cDNA rather than genomic DNA could over-represent highly expressing activated cells, although activation and CD3 levels did not differ between groups.

Inclusive of the bounding cysteine and phenylalanine, the CDR3 is 13 residues long. Only the CDR3 region is kept as DNA, spanning 39 bases read in frame from base 1. As encoded in the germline V gene (reference sequence), CDR1 is LNHDA while CDR2 is SQIVND. V is pruned by 4 bases and J by 2 bases, leaving 1 base of the junction without a gene match. Sequenced sample: naive CD4+ T cells from blood. The sample's cell subset or site label, decoded: true naive CD4+ T cells. The clonotype comes from a young man with type 1 diabetes. The sequence joins TRBV19 to TRBJ2-5, and 7 bases in between align with TRBD2. The DNA is TGTGCCAGTAGTACGGGACTACAAGAGACCCAGTACTTC. It is translated as CASSTGLQETQYF.